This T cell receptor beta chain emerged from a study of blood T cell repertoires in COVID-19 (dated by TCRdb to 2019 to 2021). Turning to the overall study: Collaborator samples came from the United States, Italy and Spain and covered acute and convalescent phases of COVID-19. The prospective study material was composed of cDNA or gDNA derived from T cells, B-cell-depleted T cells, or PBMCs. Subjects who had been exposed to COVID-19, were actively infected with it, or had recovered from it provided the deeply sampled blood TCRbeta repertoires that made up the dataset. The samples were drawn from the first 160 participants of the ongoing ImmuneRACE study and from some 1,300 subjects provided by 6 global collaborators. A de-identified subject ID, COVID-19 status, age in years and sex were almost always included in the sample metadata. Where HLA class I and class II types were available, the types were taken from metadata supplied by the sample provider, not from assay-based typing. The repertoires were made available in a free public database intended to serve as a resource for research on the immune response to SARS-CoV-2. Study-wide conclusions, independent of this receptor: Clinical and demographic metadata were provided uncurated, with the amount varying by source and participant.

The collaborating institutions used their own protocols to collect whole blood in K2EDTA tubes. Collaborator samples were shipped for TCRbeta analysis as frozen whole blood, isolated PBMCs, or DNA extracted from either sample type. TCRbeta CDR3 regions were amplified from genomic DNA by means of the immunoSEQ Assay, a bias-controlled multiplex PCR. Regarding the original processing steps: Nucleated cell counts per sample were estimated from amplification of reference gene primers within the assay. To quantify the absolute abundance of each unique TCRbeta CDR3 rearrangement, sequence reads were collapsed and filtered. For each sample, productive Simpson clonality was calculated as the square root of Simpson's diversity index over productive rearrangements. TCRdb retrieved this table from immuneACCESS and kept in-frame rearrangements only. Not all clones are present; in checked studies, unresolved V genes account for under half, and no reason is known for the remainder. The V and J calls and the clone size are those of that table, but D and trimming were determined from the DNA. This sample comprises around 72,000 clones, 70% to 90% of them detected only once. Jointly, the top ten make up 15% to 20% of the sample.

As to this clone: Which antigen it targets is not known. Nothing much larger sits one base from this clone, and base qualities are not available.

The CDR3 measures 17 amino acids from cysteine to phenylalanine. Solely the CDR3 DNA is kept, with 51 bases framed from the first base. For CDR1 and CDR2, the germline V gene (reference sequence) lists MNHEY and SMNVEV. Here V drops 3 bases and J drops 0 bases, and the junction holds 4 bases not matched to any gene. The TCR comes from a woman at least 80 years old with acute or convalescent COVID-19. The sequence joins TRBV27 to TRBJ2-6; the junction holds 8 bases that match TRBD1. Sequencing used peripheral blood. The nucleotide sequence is TGTGCCAGCAGTTTGCAGACAGGGGCCTCTGGGGCCAACGTCCTGACTTTC. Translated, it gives CASSLQTGASGANVLTF.